The 20 T cell receptor beta chains given below trace back to one sample, sequenced in a study of tumor-infiltrating lymphocytes in glioblastoma multiforme. TCRB libraries came from RNA via three nested multiplex PCR rounds. TCRdb processed the multiplex PCR reads anew with MiXCR; each CDR3 protein has one entry. Of some 9,300 distinct CDR3 sequences listed, 74% were seen once; the top ten hold about 80%. Sequenced: brain tumor tissue. Receptors were obtained from a male donor with glioblastoma.

For this clonotype: Germline and junction disagree at one end, which may indicate a read error. The genes are TRBV6-5 and TRBJ2-3; D might be TRBD2 (6 bases). This CDR3 is 11 amino acids long. CDR1 and CDR2 from the germline V gene are MNHEY and SVGAGI. Here the CDR3 DNA reads TGTACCAGCACCTACGGGGGTACGCGGTATTTT. It encodes CTSTYGGTRYF.

This clonotype was observed a few times. Relative to the germline gene, one junction end is altered; a read error may explain this. The rearrangement links TRBV20-1 to TRBJ2-7, with D perhaps TRBD1 (6 bases). There are 13 residues in the CDR3. Germline V gives CDR1 DFQATT, CDR2 SNEGSKA (reference sequence). The CDR3 DNA follows: TGCAGCGCTCAAAAAGGGGGTGGAGACGAGCAGTACTTT. Amino acid sequence: CSAQKGGGDEQYF.

This clonotype was observed a single time. V usage is TRBV11-2 and J usage is TRBJ1-1, with D unclear. Germline-derived CDR1 and CDR2 are SGHAT and FQNNGV. This CDR3 region has 13 residues. V dropped 5 bases and J dropped 8 bases, with 15 bases sitting between them. The CDR3 spells CASSLVVRGEAFF. The CDR3 nucleotides read TGTGCCAGCAGCCTAGTTGTACGCGGCGAAGCTTTCTTT.

CDR3 DNA sequence: TGTGCCAGCAGTGAAGCGGCCGGTAATGGACTCGACGAGCAGTACTTC. Translation gives CASSEAAGNGLDEQYF. The chain uses TRBV6-1 and TRBJ2-7, with D maybe TRBD2 (5 bases). The CDR3 is made up of 16 amino acids. Per the germline V gene, CDR1 is MNHNS and CDR2 is SASEGT. The V and J ends lost 0 bases and 5 bases respectively, with 17 bases between them.

To note about this clonotype: The germline gene is not matched at one end of the junction; a read error may be the cause. This sequence joins TRBV19 and TRBJ2-7, with D perhaps TRBD1 (6 bases). Per the germline V gene, CDR1 is LNHDA and CDR2 is SQIVND (reference sequence). The CDR3 runs 14 residues. The CDR3 nucleotides read TGTCCCAGTAGTAATCGGGACATATCCTACGAGCAGTACTTC. This codes for CPSSNRDISYEQYF.

With regard to this clonotype: A read error is likely, as this CDR3 ends without the conserved phenylalanine or tryptophan. The limits of the CDR3 on the DNA are not certain, so only TCRdb's listed CDR3 is given. CDR3 residues: CASSLEEVGTRELSL. The V call is TRBV7-9, the J call TRBJ2-2. Including both end residues, the CDR3 is 15 amino acids long. Germline CDR1 SEHNR, CDR2 FQNEAQ (reference sequence).

This clonotype was observed many times. This chain connects TRBV6-5 to TRBJ2-2; D is perhaps TRBD1 (6 bases). Germline CDR1 MNHEY, CDR2 SVGAGI. CDR3 length: 13 residues. V dropped 2 bases and J dropped 6 bases, with 7 bases sitting between them. CDR3 residues: CASSYKGAGELFF. CDR3 in DNA: TGTGCCAGCAGTTACAAGGGGGCCGGGGAGCTGTTTTTT.

Of note for this clonotype: One end of the junction does not line up with germline, which may come from a read error. The chain combines TRBV6-2 or TRBV6-3 with TRBJ2-7; tentative D call: TRBD2 (6 bases). Germline-derived CDR1 and CDR2 are MNHEY and SVGEGT. There are 16 residues in the CDR3. The CDR3: CANSTGEAFDGTKQYF. In DNA, the CDR3 is TGTGCCAACAGTACTGGGGAGGCCTTCGACGGAACTAAGCAGTACTTC.

Concerning this clonotype: A junction end diverges from the germline sequence, so it may reflect a read error. CDR3: CSVDGLAGDNGQFF. In DNA form, the CDR3 reads TGCAGCGTTGATGGACTAGCGGGAGACAATGGGCAGTTCTTT. The rearrangement joins TRBV29-1 to TRBJ2-1; TRBD2 agrees at 13 bases. The CDR3 length is 14 residues. Per germline, CDR1 SQVTM and CDR2 ANQGSEA.

A word on this clonotype: The DNA is omitted, as the CDR3 cannot be located on it reliably, and the CDR3 follows TCRdb's listing. The chain is built from TRBV11-2 and TRBJ2-1; TRBD2, the D gene given by the table, was not confirmed from the DNA. Germline values: CDR1 SGHAT, CDR2 FQNNGV. The CDR3 spans 20 residues, counting both ends. CDR3 sequence reads: CASSIYLCSAHKLADNEQFF.

A note on this clonotype: Mismatch with germline at one junction end may stem from a read error. The CDR3 DNA reads as TGTCCCAGCAGTTTATCCCATCCGACTAGATACGAGCAGTACTTC. The encoded protein is CPSSLSHPTRYEQYF. This chain uses TRBV27 with TRBJ2-7, with D tentatively TRBD2 (6 bases). Germline V gene sequence: CDR1 MNHEY, CDR2 SMNVEV (reference sequence). The CDR3 has 15 residues.

This clonotype was counted a single time. Without the conserved terminal phenylalanine or tryptophan, this CDR3 likely stems from a read error. The V call is TRBV5-1, the J call TRBJ2-7; 7 bases fit TRBD2. Germline values: CDR1 SGHRS, CDR2 YFSETQ. This CDR3 has 16 residues. The CDR3 sequence: CASSLAGGSVLFEQYL. CDR3 DNA sequence: TGCGCCAGTAGCTTGGCCGGGGGGAGCGTCTTATTCGAGCAGTACCTC.

This clonotype was detected once. This may be a read error: a much more frequent sequence differs by one nucleotide. V usage is TRBV29-1 and J usage is TRBJ1-2, with 7 bases matching TRBD1. V was pared by 8 bases and J by 6 bases, with 9 bases of the junction left unmatched. The CDR3 runs to 12 residues. In germline, CDR1 is SQVTM, CDR2 ANQGSEA. CDR3 bases: TGCAGCTGCCGACAGGGAGCAAATGGCTACACCTTC. Encoded protein: CSCRQGANGYTF. The complete variable domain, with remaining parts taken from reference TRBV29-1 and TRBJ1-2, reads SAVISQKPSRDICQRGTSLTIQCQVDSQVTMMFWYRQQPGQSLTLIATANQGSEATYESGFVIDKFPISRPNLTFSTLTVSNMSPEDSSIYLCSCRQGANGYTFGSGTRLTVV.

The chain has TRBV11-2 and TRBJ2-5; D unresolved. The CDR3 has 13 amino acids. V was pared by 5 bases and J by 4 bases, with 11 bases between. The germline gives CDR1 SGHAT, CDR2 FQNNGV. As DNA, the CDR3 is TGTGCCAGCAGCGAAGAGACAACAGAGACCCAGTACTTC. Protein product: CASSEETTETQYF. The variable domain in full, completed from reference TRBV11-2 and TRBJ2-5, reads EAGVAQSPRYKIIEKRQSVAFWCNPISGHATLYWYQQILGQGPKLLIQFQNNGVVDDSQLPKDRFSAERLKGVDSTLKIQPAKLEDSAVYLCASSEETTETQYFGPGTRLLVL.

A word on this clonotype: The DNA is left out, because the CDR3 cannot be placed on it with certainty; the CDR3 is given as TCRdb lists it. The chain joins TRBV11-2 to TRBJ2-3; the D call in the table, TRBD1, was not verified against the DNA. The CDR3 is 22 residues long, counting both termini. The germline gives CDR1 SGHAT, CDR2 FQNNGV. This CDR3 reads CASSFYICSALRAGTTLNTQYF.

The chain has TRBV15 and TRBJ1-2, with unresolved D. CDR1 and CDR2 (germline): LNHNV, YYDKDF (reference sequence). The CDR3 extends over 15 amino acids. Between the trimmed V and J ends, which lost 5 bases and 3 bases, there was a span of 16 bases. CDR3 sequence (DNA): TGTGCCACCAGCTTTACAGTGTTTCCTTACTATGGCTACACCTTC. It translates to CATSFTVFPYYGYTF.

V usage is TRBV11-2 and J usage is TRBJ2-7; 8 bases match TRBD2. CDR1 is SGHAT and CDR2 is FQNNGV in the germline V gene. The V gene end was trimmed by 4 bases and the J gene end by 7 bases; junction bases not matched to a gene: 21. This CDR3 is built from 18 residues. The CDR3 here is CASSSNQPLAALEGEQYF. CDR3 sequence (DNA): TGTGCCAGCAGCTCCAACCAACCACTAGCGGCCCTTGAGGGGGAGCAGTACTTC.

J is TRBJ2-1 and V is TRBV28; unclear D gene. With 3 bases removed from V and 8 bases from J, the gap between germline ends came to 8 bases. From germline, CDR1 is MDHEN and CDR2 SYDVKM. This CDR3 region has 12 residues. This CDR3 reads CASSFTAYEQFF. In nucleotides, the CDR3 is TGTGCCAGCAGTTTTACAGCCTATGAGCAGTTCTTC.

The V and J genes are TRBV11-2 and TRBJ2-5, with 8 bases identical to TRBD2. The CDR3 is 15 amino acids. The germline V gene has CDR1 SGHAT and CDR2 FQNNGV. CDR3 DNA: TGTGTCAGTAGCTTTAGCGGGACCAGCGAAGGAACCCAGTACTTC. It is translated as CVSSFSGTSEGTQYF.

V usage is TRBV11-3 and J usage is TRBJ2-5; D might be TRBD2 (5 bases). Per germline, CDR1 SGHNT and CDR2 YENEEA. The CDR3 spans 15 residues. V was pared by 10 bases and J by 2 bases, with 20 bases between. DNA of the CDR3: TGTGCCAACTCAAACCCTGGAGGCCCGCAAGAGACCCAGTACTTC. This sequence encodes CANSNPGGPQETQYF.